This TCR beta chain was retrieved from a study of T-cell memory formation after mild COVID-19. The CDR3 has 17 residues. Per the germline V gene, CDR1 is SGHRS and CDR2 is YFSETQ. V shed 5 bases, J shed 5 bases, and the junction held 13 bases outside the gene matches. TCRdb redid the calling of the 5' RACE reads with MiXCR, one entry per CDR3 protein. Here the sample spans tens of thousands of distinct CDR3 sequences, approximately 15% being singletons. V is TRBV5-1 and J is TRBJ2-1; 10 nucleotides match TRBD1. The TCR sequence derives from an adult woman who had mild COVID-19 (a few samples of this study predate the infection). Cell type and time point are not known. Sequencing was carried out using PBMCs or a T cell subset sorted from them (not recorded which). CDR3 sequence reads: CASSSFSGTGDDNEQFF. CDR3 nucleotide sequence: TGCGCCAGCAGTTCTTTCTCCGGGACAGGGGACGACAATGAGCAGTTCTTC.